The 20 T cell receptor beta chains below come from one sample, sequenced in a study. TCRdb used MiXCR to reprocess the 5' RACE reads, holding one entry per CDR3 protein. Of tens of thousands of distinct CDR3 sequences in the sample, approximately 24% were seen once. The specimen was tumor-infiltrating naive CD4+ T cells sorted from the breast tumor. The subset denotes: naive CD4+ T cells, CD4+CD45RA+CD25-. Receptor source: a female donor with breast cancer.

The J gene is TRBJ2-2, the V gene TRBV7-2; D not resolved. The CDR3 runs 13 residues. V was clipped by 5 bases and J by 6 bases, with 10 bases between them. Germline V lookup: CDR1 SGHTA, CDR2 FQGNSA. The CDR3 here is CASSPPKSGELFF. CDR3 nucleotide sequence: TGTGCCAGCAGCCCCCCAAAGTCCGGGGAGCTGTTTTTT.

This clonotype turned up a few times. This rearrangement joins TRBV5-1 to TRBJ2-3, with 7 bases matching TRBD2. After removal of 2 bases from V and 0 bases from J, the junction contained 6 bases not matched to a gene. This CDR3 comprises 16 residues. CDR1 SGHRS and CDR2 YFSETQ come from the germline V gene. CDR3 sequence (DNA): TGCGCCAGCAGCTTAACGATTAGCGGGAGCACAGATACGCAGTATTTT. This encodes CASSLTISGSTDTQYF.

The V gene is TRBV20-1, the J gene TRBJ2-1; 11 bases line up with TRBD2. Germline trimming cut 2 bases from V and 3 bases from J; bases unmatched to any gene: 15. The CDR3 consists of 19 residues. CDR1 is DFQATT, CDR2 SNEGSKA, per germline (reference sequence). CDR3 protein: CSARLLAGDPKGGYNEQFF. The CDR3 DNA reads TGCAGTGCTAGATTACTAGCGGGAGACCCAAAGGGGGGCTACAATGAGCAGTTCTTC.

This chain uses TRBV6-5 with TRBJ1-5, with 8 bases that match TRBD1. V was clipped by 6 bases and J by 2 bases; unmatched bases: 6. Germline V lookup: CDR1 MNHEY, CDR2 SVGAGI. The CDR3 runs to 15 residues. CDR3 sequence reads: CASSRGLGGNQPQHF. DNA for the CDR3: TGTGCCAGCAGCAGGGGGCTTGGAGGCAATCAGCCCCAGCATTTT.

Remarks on this clonotype: A much larger clone lies a single base off, so this may be a read error. In this CDR3 the conserved last residue, phenylalanine or tryptophan, is missing, so a read error is likely. The genes are TRBV29-1 and TRBJ2-1; tentatively, D is TRBD2 (5 bases). Trimming took off 0 bases at V and 5 bases at J, with 11 bases between the two ends. This CDR3 spans 14 amino acids. Germline V CDR1 and CDR2: SQVTM, ANQGSEA. The CDR3 loop is CSVEDWVRDNEQFV. The CDR3 bases are TGCAGCGTTGAAGATTGGGTGAGGGACAATGAGCAGTTCGTC.

This clonotype was counted between two and nine times. This chain joins TRBV4-1 and TRBJ2-7; 9 bases match TRBD1. CDR1 MGHRA and CDR2 YSYEKL come from the germline V gene. The CDR3 covers 14 residues. V lost 4 bases and J lost 2; bases outside the gene matches: 3. The CDR3 here is CASSRGQGAYEQYF. The CDR3 DNA reads as TGCGCCAGCAGCCGGGGACAGGGAGCCTACGAGCAGTACTTC.

The chain combines TRBV28 with TRBJ1-1; TRBD1 is a possible D gene (6 bases). The length of the CDR3 is 15 residues. V was pared by 2 bases and J by 4 bases, with 14 bases between. Per germline, CDR1 MDHEN and CDR2 SYDVKM. CDR3: CASSLPGAQSTEAFF. The CDR3 DNA is TGTGCCAGCAGTTTACCGGGGGCGCAAAGCACTGAAGCTTTCTTT.

This rearrangement joins TRBV5-6 to TRBJ1-5; D unresolved. Germline CDR1 and CDR2: SGHDT and YYEEEE. The V end lost 4 bases, the J end lost 6 bases, and 11 bases lay between the germline ends. This CDR3 is built from 13 residues. CDR3 sequence: CASSRFEGQPQHF. CDR3 DNA: TGTGCCAGCAGCCGGTTCGAGGGTCAGCCCCAGCATTTT.

In its sample, this clonotype is medium-sized (0.01 to 0.1%). V and J are TRBV20-1 and TRBJ2-7; TRBD1 matches at 8 bases. The junction had 4 bases not matched to a gene; V was cut back by 7 bases and J by 2 bases. CDR3 length equals 12 residues. CDR1 and CDR2 from the germline V gene are DFQATT and SNEGSKA (reference sequence). The CDR3 loop reads CSVTGATYEQYF. The CDR3 coding sequence is TGCAGTGTGACAGGGGCGACCTACGAGCAGTACTTC.

The V and J genes are TRBV12-3 or TRBV12-4 and TRBJ2-4; 7 nucleotides agree with TRBD1. This CDR3 comprises 16 residues. The V and J ends lost 6 bases and 0 bases, in that order; junction bases with no gene match: 8. The CDR3 DNA is TGTGCCAGCAGCCTCGACAGGGCCCTAGCCAAAAACATTCAGTACTTC. It codes for CASSLDRALAKNIQYF.

This clonotype was counted only a few times. This rearrangement joins TRBV4-3 to TRBJ1-5, with 8 bases lining up with TRBD1. Germline lookup yields CDR1 LGHNA and CDR2 YSLEER. This CDR3 is 15 amino acids long. J was trimmed by 5 bases and V by 0 bases; bases with no gene match: 3. The CDR3 DNA is TGCGCCAGCAGCCAAGACCCGACAGGGGATCAGCCCCAGCATTTT. Translated, it gives CASSQDPTGDQPQHF.

This clonotype appeared many times. The chain combines TRBV15 with TRBJ2-1; D is unresolved. Trimming shortened V by 0 bases and J by 0 bases, and 12 bases separated the two germline ends. The CDR3 covers 17 residues. The germline V gene has CDR1 LNHNV and CDR2 YYDKDF (reference sequence). Here the CDR3 reads CATSRDLGPSSYNEQFF. The CDR3, as DNA: TGTGCCACCAGCAGAGATCTGGGCCCGAGCTCCTACAATGAGCAGTTCTTC.

This clonotype appeared a few times. The chain uses TRBV7-8 and TRBJ2-5; a possible D gene is TRBD2 (5 bases). The CDR3 sequence is 13 residues long. Trimming left V 4 bases short and J 4 bases short, with 10 bases between. Germline CDR1 SGHVS, CDR2 FQNEAQ. CDR3 bases: TGTGCCAGCAGCTCCGGGGATGCAGAGACCCAGTACTTC. It encodes CASSSGDAETQYF.

The chain's CDR3 is CASSGDGSEAFF. CDR3 coding DNA: TGTGCCAGCAGTGGGGACGGCTCTGAAGCTTTCTTT. V and J are TRBV2 and TRBJ1-1, with D maybe TRBD1 (5 bases). This CDR3 spans 12 amino acids. The V gene's germline CDR1 is SNHLY and CDR2 FYNNEI. The V end was cut by 4 bases, the J end by 6 bases, with 9 bases between.

This clonotype is termed medium-sized. CDR3 loop: CASSYPGGLNTDTQYF. As DNA, the CDR3 is TGTGCCAGCAGTTACCCAGGGGGGTTGAACACAGATACGCAGTATTTT. The chain combines TRBV6-5 with TRBJ2-3; a weak D match, TRBD1 (7 bases). This CDR3 has 16 residues. Trimming took 2 bases from V and 2 from J, leaving 14 bases between them. Per germline, CDR1 MNHEY and CDR2 SVGAGI.

This clonotype was counted a few times. The chain joins TRBV2 to TRBJ1-1; D remains ambiguous. CDR1 is SNHLY and CDR2 is FYNNEI in the germline V gene. Trimming cost V 6 bases and J 0 bases, with 14 bases left between them. This CDR3 is built from 15 residues. This chain's CDR3 is CASRETVTLNTEAFF. CDR3 bases: TGTGCCAGCAGGGAAACGGTTACCTTGAACACTGAAGCTTTCTTT.

This clonotype was seen only a few times. The gene calls are TRBV7-9 and TRBJ2-3; the match to TRBD1 covers 7 bases. V dropped 7 bases and J dropped 1; count of bases not matched to a gene: 5. CDR1 and CDR2 from the germline V gene are SEHNR and FQNEAQ (reference sequence). The CDR3 has 14 residues. In DNA form, the CDR3 reads TGTGCCAGCAATGTAGGACAGGGCACAGATACGCAGTATTTT. It codes for CASNVGQGTDTQYF. Together with reference TRBV7-9 and TRBJ2-3, the CDR3 gives the full variable domain: DTGVSQNPRHKITKRGQNVTFRCDPISEHNRLYWYRQTLGQGPEFLTYFQNEAQLEKSRLLSDRFSAERPKGSFSTLEIQRTEQGDSAMYLCASNVGQGTDTQYFGPGTRLTVL.

The genes are TRBV20-1 and TRBJ2-4; 7 positions agree with TRBD1. V was clipped by 4 bases and J by 0 bases; unmatched bases: 6. This CDR3 has 15 amino acids. CDR1 and CDR2 from the germline V gene are DFQATT and SNEGSKA (reference sequence). DNA of the CDR3: TGCAGTGCTACGACAGGGCGGCTAGCCAAAAACATTCAGTACTTC. Translating gives CSATTGRLAKNIQYF.

V is TRBV27 and J is TRBJ2-3, with D hard to call. There are 15 residues in the CDR3. The V gene's germline CDR1 is MNHEY and CDR2 SMNVEV (reference sequence). The ends were cut back, 0 bases at V and 1 base at J, with 8 bases in the middle. The CDR3 DNA follows: TGTGCCAGCAGTTTATCAACCCAAGGCACAGATACGCAGTATTTT. It is translated as CASSLSTQGTDTQYF.

The chain is built from TRBV5-1 and TRBJ2-1; TRBD1 is a possible D gene (6 bases). Germline CDR1 and CDR2: SGHRS and YFSETQ. Between the trimmed V and J ends, which lost 10 bases and 6 bases, there was a span of 14 bases. The CDR3 totals 12 residues. In nucleotides, the CDR3 is TGCGCCTCCCGACAGGAGGCCAATGAGCAGTTCTTC. Its protein is CASRQEANEQFF.